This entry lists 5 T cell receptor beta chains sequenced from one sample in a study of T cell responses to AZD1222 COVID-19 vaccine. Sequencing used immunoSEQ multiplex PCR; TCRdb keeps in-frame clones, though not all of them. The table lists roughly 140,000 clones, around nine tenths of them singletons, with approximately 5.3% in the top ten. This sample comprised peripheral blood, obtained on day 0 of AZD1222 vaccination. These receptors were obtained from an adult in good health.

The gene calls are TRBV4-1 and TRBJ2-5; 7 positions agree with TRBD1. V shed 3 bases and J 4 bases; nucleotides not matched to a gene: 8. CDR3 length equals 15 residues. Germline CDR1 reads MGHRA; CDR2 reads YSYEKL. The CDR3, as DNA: TGCGCCAGCAGCCACGCTACCCGGACAGGAGAGACCCAGTACTTC. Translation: CASSHATRTGETQYF.

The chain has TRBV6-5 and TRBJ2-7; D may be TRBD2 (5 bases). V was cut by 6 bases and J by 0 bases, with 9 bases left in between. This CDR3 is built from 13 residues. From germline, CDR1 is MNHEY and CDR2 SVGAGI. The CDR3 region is CASRLTSSYEQYF. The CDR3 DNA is TGTGCCAGCAGGCTAACTAGCTCCTACGAGCAGTACTTC.

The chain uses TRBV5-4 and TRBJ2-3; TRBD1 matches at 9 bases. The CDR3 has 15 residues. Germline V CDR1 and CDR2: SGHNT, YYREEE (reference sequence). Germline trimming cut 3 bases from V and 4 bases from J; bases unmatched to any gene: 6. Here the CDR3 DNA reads TGTGCCAGCAGCTCGGACAGGGGTGTCCCAGATACGCAGTATTTT. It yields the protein CASSSDRGVPDTQYF.

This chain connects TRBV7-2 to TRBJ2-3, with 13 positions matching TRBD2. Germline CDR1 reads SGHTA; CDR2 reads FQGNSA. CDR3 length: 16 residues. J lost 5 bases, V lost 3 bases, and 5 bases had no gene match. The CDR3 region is CASSFTSGGGLDTQYF. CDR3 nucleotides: TGTGCCAGCAGCTTCACTAGCGGGGGGGGCTTAGATACGCAGTATTTT.

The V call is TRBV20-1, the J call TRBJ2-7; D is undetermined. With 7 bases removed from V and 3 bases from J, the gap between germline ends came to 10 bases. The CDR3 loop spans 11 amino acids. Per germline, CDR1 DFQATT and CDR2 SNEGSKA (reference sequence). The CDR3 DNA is TGCAGTGGTGGCAGCTACTACGAGCAGTACTTC. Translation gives CSGGSYYEQYF.